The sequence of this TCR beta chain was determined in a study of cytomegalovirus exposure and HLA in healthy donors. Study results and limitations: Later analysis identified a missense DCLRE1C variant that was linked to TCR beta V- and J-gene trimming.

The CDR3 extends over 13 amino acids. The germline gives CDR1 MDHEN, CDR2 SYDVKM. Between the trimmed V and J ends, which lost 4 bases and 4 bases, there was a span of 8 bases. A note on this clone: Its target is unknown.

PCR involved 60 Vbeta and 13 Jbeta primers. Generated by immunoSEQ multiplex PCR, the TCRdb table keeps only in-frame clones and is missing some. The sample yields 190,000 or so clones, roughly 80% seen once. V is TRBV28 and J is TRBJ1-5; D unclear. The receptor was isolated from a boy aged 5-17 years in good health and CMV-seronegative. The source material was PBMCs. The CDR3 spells CASSWQVNQPQHF. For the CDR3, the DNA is TGTGCCAGCAGTTGGCAGGTAAATCAGCCCCAGCATTTT.